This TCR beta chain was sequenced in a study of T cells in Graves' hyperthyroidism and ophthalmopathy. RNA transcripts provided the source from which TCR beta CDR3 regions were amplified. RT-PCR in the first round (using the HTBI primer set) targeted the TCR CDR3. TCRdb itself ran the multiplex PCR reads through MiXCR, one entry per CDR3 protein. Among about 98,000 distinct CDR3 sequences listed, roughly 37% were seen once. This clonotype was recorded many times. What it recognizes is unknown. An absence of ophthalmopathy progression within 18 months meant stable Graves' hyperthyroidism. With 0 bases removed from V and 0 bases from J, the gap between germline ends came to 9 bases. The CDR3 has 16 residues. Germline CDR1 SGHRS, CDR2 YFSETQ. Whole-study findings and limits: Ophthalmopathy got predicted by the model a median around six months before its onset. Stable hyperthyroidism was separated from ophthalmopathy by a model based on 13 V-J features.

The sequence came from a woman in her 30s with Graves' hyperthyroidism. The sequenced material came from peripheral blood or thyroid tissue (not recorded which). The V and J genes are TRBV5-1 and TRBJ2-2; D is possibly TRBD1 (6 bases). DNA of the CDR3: TGCGCCAGCAGCTTGGTGGCAGGGGCGAACACCGGGGAGCTGTTTTTT. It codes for CASSLVAGANTGELFF.